The rows below give T cell receptor beta chains drawn from one sample of a study of blood T cell repertoires in COVID-19. Libraries were prepared by immunoSEQ multiplex PCR; TCRdb keeps only in-frame clonotypes and omits some of them. The sample has 250,000 to 300,000 clones; less than 90% are singletons. Sequencing input: peripheral blood. These receptor sequences come from a woman aged 25-40 years with COVID-19, enrolled during active disease. Each CDR3 is given with its conserved first and last residue. The order of the fields is D gene, J gene, clone size, V gene, CDR3 DNA, CDR3 protein. A D gene is named only where the DNA matches it firmly. Only part of the rows carry a size: once, few, many, or a class if the clone is expanded.

D: TRBD2; J: TRBJ2-1; size: -; V: TRBV2; DNA: TGTGCCAGCAGTGAAGGGGGGACTAATTACAATGAGCAGTTCTTC; CDR3: CASSEGGTNYNEQFF
D: TRBD1; J: TRBJ2-2; size: -; V: TRBV10-1; DNA: TGCGCCAGCAGTGAAACAGGGGGCTACACCGGGGAGCTGTTTTTT; CDR3: CASSETGGYTGELFF
D: -; J: TRBJ2-5; size: -; V: TRBV4-1; DNA: TGCGCCAGCAGCCAGAGAGCTCAGGGATCTGGATTGAGAGAGACCCAGTACTTC; CDR3: CASSQRAQGSGLRETQYF
D: TRBD1; J: TRBJ1-5; size: -; V: TRBV13; DNA: TGTGCCAGCAGCAAGCGGACAGGGGGCAACAATCAGCCCCAGCATTTT; CDR3: CASSKRTGGNNQPQHF
D: TRBD1; J: TRBJ1-2; size: -; V: TRBV27; DNA: TGTGCCAGCAGTCTGTGGACAGGCTCTCCCCATGGCTACACCTTC; CDR3: CASSLWTGSPHGYTF
D: -; J: TRBJ2-5; size: few; V: TRBV12-5; DNA: TGTGCTAGTGGTTTACACAGACAAGAGACCCAGTACTTC; CDR3: CASGLHRQETQYF
D: TRBD1; J: TRBJ2-7; size: -; V: TRBV5-1; DNA: TGCGCCAGCAGCTGGGACCCGGGACAGGGAAGTTACGAGCAGTACTTC; CDR3: CASSWDPGQGSYEQYF
D: TRBD1; J: TRBJ1-6; size: -; V: TRBV18; DNA: TGTGCCAGCGGAGCGACAGGGTTCGGAACGGATAATTCACCCCTCCACTTT; CDR3: CASGATGFGTDNSPLHF
D: TRBD1; J: TRBJ1-1; size: once; V: TRBV10-3; DNA: TGTGCCACAGGGGCAGGGGGGAACACTGAAGCTTTCTTT; CDR3: CATGAGGNTEAFF
D: TRBD1; J: TRBJ1-2; size: -; V: TRBV9; DNA: TGTGCCAGCAACTCGCAGGGGGCGGGTGGCTACACCTTC; CDR3: CASNSQGAGGYTF
D: TRBD1; J: TRBJ2-1; size: -; V: TRBV5-1; DNA: TGCGCCAGCAGGGTGGACAGGGGAGGGGCTTTTGAGCAGTTCTTC; CDR3: CASRVDRGGAFEQFF
D: TRBD1; J: TRBJ2-7; size: -; V: TRBV5-1; DNA: TGCGCCAGCAGCCCGTCGACAGGGACCTACGAGCAGTACTTC; CDR3: CASSPSTGTYEQYF
D: -; J: TRBJ1-6; size: -; V: TRBV27; DNA: TGTGCCAGCAGTATCCGGGACATGAATTCACCCCTCCACTTT; CDR3: CASSIRDMNSPLHF
D: -; J: TRBJ1-2; size: -; V: TRBV3-1/TRBV3-2; DNA: TGTGCCGCAGCGGGGACGGATACCCCCCACTATGGCTACACCTTC; CDR3: CAAAGTDTPHYGYTF
D: -; J: TRBJ2-1; size: -; V: TRBV11-2; DNA: TGTGCCAGCAGCTTAGACCCCGGGGGCGGGGGAAATGAGCAGTTCTTC; CDR3: CASSLDPGGGGNEQFF
D: TRBD1; J: TRBJ2-7; size: -; V: TRBV7-7; DNA: TGTGCCAGCAGCTTAGGCACAGGGGAAAATTACGAGCAGTACTTC; CDR3: CASSLGTGENYEQYF
D: TRBD1; J: TRBJ1-2; size: -; V: TRBV7-9; DNA: TGTGCCAGCAGGGAGGGGGCGTTTGGCTACACCTTC; CDR3: CASREGAFGYTF
D: -; J: TRBJ2-5; size: -; V: TRBV7-9; DNA: TGTGCCAGCAGCCACAGGGACGGACAAGAGACCCAGTACTTC; CDR3: CASSHRDGQETQYF
D: TRBD2; J: TRBJ2-5; size: -; V: TRBV2; DNA: TGTGCCAGCAGTGTTCCCAGCGGGGGAGCAACCCAAGAGACCCAGTACTTC; CDR3: CASSVPSGGATQETQYF
D: -; J: TRBJ2-1; size: -; V: TRBV27; DNA: TGTGCCAGCAGTTTATCAAGCCCTAGGGGCTACAATGAGCAGTTCTTC; CDR3: CASSLSSPRGYNEQFF
D: -; J: TRBJ1-1; size: -; V: TRBV6-5; DNA: TGTGCCACCCGGGTGGGAGGGGCGAGGACTGAAGCTTTCTTT; CDR3: CATRVGGARTEAFF
D: -; J: TRBJ2-1; size: -; V: TRBV18; DNA: TGTGCCAGCTCACCACTTGCCGGGGTAAGAGTTGATGAGCAGTTCTTC; CDR3: CASSPLAGVRVDEQFF
D: TRBD1; J: TRBJ2-3; size: -; V: TRBV18; DNA: TGTGCCAGCTCACTTGACAGGGGGCGAACAGATACGCAGTATTTT; CDR3: CASSLDRGRTDTQYF
D: TRBD1; J: TRBJ2-1; size: -; V: TRBV27; DNA: TGTGCCAGCAATATCCGGGGACAGGGTGGGAATGAGCAGTTCTTC; CDR3: CASNIRGQGGNEQFF
D: TRBD1; J: TRBJ2-7; size: once; V: TRBV6-5; DNA: TGTGCCGGAGGGGACAGGGGCACCTACGAGCAGTACTTC; CDR3: CAGGDRGTYEQYF
D: TRBD1; J: TRBJ1-5; size: -; V: TRBV19; DNA: TGTGCCAGTACCATTCAGGGGGTATGGAGGAACAATCAGCCCCAGCATTTT; CDR3: CASTIQGVWRNNQPQHF